This passage covers 7 T cell receptor beta chains from one sample sequenced in a study of blood T cell repertoires in COVID-19. Profiling relied on immunoSEQ multiplex PCR, and the TCRdb table lists in-frame clones only, not all of them. Among some 93,000 clones, about nine tenths were seen once, and the ten largest hold about 9.4%. The sequencing sample was made of peripheral blood. These TCRs come from a man in his fifties or sixties with acute or convalescent COVID-19.

This rearrangement joins TRBV19 to TRBJ1-5; D is possibly TRBD1 (5 bases). The CDR3 is made up of 15 amino acids. V gave up 4 bases and J gave up 4 bases, with 14 bases separating them. Germline V lookup: CDR1 LNHDA, CDR2 SQIVND (reference sequence). This chain's CDR3 is CASSTPDRQNQPQHF. The CDR3 nucleotides are TGTGCCAGTAGTACACCCGACAGACAGAATCAGCCCCAGCATTTT.

The CDR3 is CAWSEVRGAFF. CDR3 sequence (DNA): TGTGCCTGGAGTGAGGTTCGAGGAGCTTTCTTT. This chain links TRBV30 with TRBJ1-1; the D is unclear. Per the germline V gene, CDR1 is GTSNPN and CDR2 is SVGIG (reference sequence). The ends were cut back, 1 base at V and 10 bases at J, with 10 bases in the middle. The CDR3 contains 11 residues. Full variable domain (remainder filled in from reference TRBV30 and TRBJ1-1): SQTIHQWPATLVQPVGSPLSLECTVEGTSNPNLYWYRQAAGRGLQLLFYSVGIGQISSEVPQNLSASRPQDRQFILSSKKLLLSDSGFYLCAWSEVRGAFFGQGTRLTVV.

The rearrangement links TRBV9 to TRBJ1-1, with a weak D call TRBD1 (5 bases). Germline V gene lookup returns CDR1 SGDLS and CDR2 YYNGEE. This CDR3 spans 15 amino acids. Trimming removed 4 bases at V and 1 base at J, with 14 bases between. CDR3 region: CASSTGATQNTEAFF. The CDR3 coding sequence is TGTGCCAGCAGCACTGGGGCAACCCAGAACACTGAAGCTTTCTTT.

This chain connects TRBV5-1 to TRBJ2-3; perhaps TRBD2 as D (7 bases). Germline lookup yields CDR1 SGHRS and CDR2 YFSETQ. The CDR3 extends over 15 amino acids. V dropped 3 bases and J dropped 5 bases, with 16 bases sitting between them. CDR3 loop: CASSSGGGAQDTQYF. CDR3 bases: TGCGCCAGCAGCTCTGGTGGGGGGGCACAAGATACGCAGTATTTT.

The chain couples TRBV7-8 to TRBJ1-1; TRBD1 might be the D (5 bases). The germline gives CDR1 SGHVS, CDR2 FQNEAQ. V dropped 5 bases and J dropped 4 bases, with 8 bases sitting between them. CDR3 length: 12 amino acids. This chain's CDR3 is CASSPTGTEAFF. The DNA of the CDR3 is TGTGCCAGCAGCCCTACAGGCACTGAAGCTTTCTTT.

A single count supports this clone. The chain couples TRBV5-1 to TRBJ1-5, with 8 bases fitting TRBD1. Looked up from germline, CDR1 is SGHRS and CDR2 is YFSETQ. V lost 0 bases to trimming and J lost 5 bases; unmatched junction nucleotides: 4. This CDR3 contains 15 residues. CDR3 amino acids: CASSLGIQGDQPQHF. In nucleotides, the CDR3 is TGCGCCAGCAGCTTGGGAATACAGGGGGATCAGCCCCAGCATTTT.

The CDR3 region is CASSQDPSGRAAKQFF. Here the CDR3 DNA reads TGTGCCAGCAGCCAAGATCCTAGCGGGAGGGCAGCGAAGCAGTTCTTC. V is TRBV3-1 (or the pseudogene TRBV3-2) and J is TRBJ2-1, with 12 positions matching TRBD2. Germline CDR1 and CDR2: LGHDT and YNNKEL (reference sequence). CDR3 size: 16 residues. V shed 0 bases, J shed 11 bases, and the junction held 8 bases outside the gene matches.